The clone carrying this T cell receptor (beta chain) turned up a few times. Its antigen is currently unknown. CDR1 is SGHRS and CDR2 is YFSETQ in the germline V gene. The CDR3 is 14 amino acids. V lost 1 base and J 4 bases, leaving 9 bases between the germline ends. These data originate in a study of blood T cells in healthy people across ages. Sample-barcoded 5' priming and a J-beta primer mix drove a second PCR of about 6 to 12 cycles. Via MiXCR, TCRdb re-called the 5' RACE reads, giving one row per CDR3 protein. The sample records about 2 million distinct CDR3 sequences, around half being singletons. Study results and caveats: Long-lived donors had more naive CD4+ cells and higher diversity than aged donors.

The chain joins TRBV5-1 to TRBJ2-1; D is unclear. Sequenced material: blood. The TCR comes from a woman between 35 and 50 years old in good health. This CDR3 reads CASSLSIRYNEQFF. The CDR3 DNA follows: TGCGCCAGCAGCTTGTCCATCAGATACAATGAGCAGTTCTTC.